This entry is about one T cell receptor beta chain. What it recognizes is unknown. These data belong to a study of tissue T cells after allogeneic stem cell transplantation. Study-level information: Several unmodified and three CD34-selected T-cell-depleted grafts went to graft-versus-host disease patients.

This research-autopsy study prospectively enrolled adult allogeneic hematopoietic cell transplant recipients with steroid-refractory graft-versus-host disease. Repertoires were generated with immunoSEQ multiplex PCR, while TCRdb's copy carries only in-frame clones and drops some. The sample contains over 3,000 clones, 75% of which appear only once. Germline loops: CDR1 SEHNR, CDR2 FQNEAQ (reference sequence). The CDR3 spans 15 residues. Trimming removed 5 bases from V and 3 bases from J, with 17 bases in between. General study points: Which tissue TCRs were alloreactive or antigen-specific was not determined. Some clones might be persisting host cells. Few T cell clones were shared across patients, but motif clusters showed tissue-specific shared signatures. Only a limited share of tissue TCRs appeared in blood or spleen.

The J gene is TRBJ2-7, the V gene TRBV7-9; a possible D gene is TRBD1 (6 bases). The sequence came from a male patient over 55 with steroid-refractory graft-versus-host disease after an allogeneic stem cell transplant. A subset of T cells may come from the graft donor. The sample here was small intestine tissue, taken at autopsy. The CDR3 region is CASSVTGSGVYEQYF. DNA of the CDR3: TGTGCCAGCAGCGTTACAGGGTCTGGCGTCTACGAGCAGTACTTC. Full variable domain (missing parts from reference TRBV7-9 and TRBJ2-7): DTGVSQNPRHKITKRGQNVTFRCDPISEHNRLYWYRQTLGQGPEFLTYFQNEAQLEKSRLLSDRFSAERPKGSFSTLEIQRTEQGDSAMYLCASSVTGSGVYEQYFGPGTRLTVT.